The 17 T cell receptor beta chains below were found in one sample sequenced in a study of cytomegalovirus exposure and HLA in healthy donors. The primer mix had 60 Vbeta and 13 Jbeta primers. Some clones are missing from TCRdb's copy, which holds only in-frame ones; the method was immunoSEQ multiplex PCR. The table includes roughly 150,000 clones, 73% detected once. Sequencing used PBMCs. Source of these receptors: a woman aged 18-35 years in good health and CMV-seronegative.

V usage is TRBV2 and J usage is TRBJ2-5; D is perhaps TRBD2 (5 bases). The V end lost 6 bases, the J end lost 5 bases, and 16 bases lay between the germline ends. Germline lookup yields CDR1 SNHLY and CDR2 FYNNEI. The CDR3 covers 14 residues. CDR3 nucleotides: TGTGCCAGCAGACTAGTCTCCCGCTGGGAGACCCAGTACTTC. Amino acid sequence: CASRLVSRWETQYF. Together with reference TRBV2 and TRBJ2-5, the CDR3 gives the full variable domain: EPEVTQTPSHQVTQMGQEVILRCVPISNHLYFYWYRQILGQKVEFLVSFYNNEISEKSEIFDDQFSVERPDGSNFTLKIRSTKLEDSAMYFCASRLVSRWETQYFGPGTRLLVL.

The chain uses TRBV5-1 and TRBJ2-3; TRBD2 agrees at 14 bases. Germline CDR1 reads SGHRS; CDR2 reads YFSETQ. The CDR3 contains 16 residues. J gave up 10 bases and V 4 bases, and 11 bases lay outside the gene matches. The CDR3 sequence is CASSPHEMTSGRAQYF. DNA for the CDR3: TGCGCCAGCAGCCCACATGAGATGACTAGCGGGAGGGCGCAGTATTTT.

The chain links TRBV10-3 to TRBJ2-5; 8 bases align to TRBD2. J lost 5 bases, V lost 7 bases, and 12 bases had no gene match. In germline, CDR1 is ENHRY, CDR2 SYGVKD. CDR3 length: 15 residues. CDR3 amino acids: CAIKTSDRGSETQYF. In DNA form, the CDR3 reads TGTGCCATCAAGACTAGCGACAGAGGTTCGGAGACCCAGTACTTC.

There are a few counts of this clone. V is TRBV6-5 and J is TRBJ1-5; no firm D call. The CDR3 is 14 amino acids. The V end lost 2 bases, the J end lost 7 bases, and 12 bases lay between the germline ends. Germline CDR1 reads MNHEY; CDR2 reads SVGAGI. CDR3 sequence: CASSYGRVGQPQHF. The DNA for the CDR3 is TGTGCCAGCAGTTACGGGAGGGTCGGACAGCCCCAGCATTTT.

V usage is TRBV27 and J usage is TRBJ2-3, with D possibly matching TRBD2 (6 bases). CDR1 and CDR2 from the germline V gene are MNHEY and SMNVEV (reference sequence). Between the trimmed V and J ends, which lost 3 bases and 3 bases, there was a span of 7 bases. The CDR3 has 13 amino acids. In DNA form, the CDR3 reads TGTGCCAGCAGTTTCGGGGGTACAGATACGCAGTATTTT. Translated, it gives CASSFGGTDTQYF.

This chain joins TRBV4-1 and TRBJ2-1; D uncertain. Deletions cut 6 bases from V and 4 bases from J, with 16 bases between. Germline values: CDR1 MGHRA, CDR2 YSYEKL. The CDR3 runs to 15 residues. This chain's CDR3 is CASRPLAVVYNEQFF. As DNA, the CDR3 is TGCGCCAGCAGGCCTCTCGCCGTAGTGTACAATGAGCAGTTCTTC.

This sequence joins TRBV30 and TRBJ1-3; D ambiguous. The germline V gene encodes CDR1 GTSNPN and CDR2 SVGIG (reference sequence). This CDR3 has 14 amino acids. Trimming shortened V by 7 bases and J by 0 bases, and 13 bases separated the two germline ends. In DNA form, the CDR3 reads TGTGCCTCCTCGGGATCTTCCTCTGGAAACACCATATATTTT. Translating it yields CASSGSSSGNTIYF.

About this clone: Its ends do not fully match the called genes, so a read error is possible. This chain connects TRBV18 to TRBJ1-4; tentatively, D is TRBD1 (6 bases). CDR1 is KGHSH and CDR2 is LQKENI in the germline V gene. The CDR3 has 15 amino acids. CDR3 sequence reads: CASPPPGQPNEKLFF. Here the CDR3 DNA reads TGTGCCAGCCCACCTCCCGGACAGCCTAATGAAAAACTGTTTTTT.

This clone came up a few times. V and J are TRBV6-1 and TRBJ2-1; D not certain. The CDR3 consists of 13 residues. Germline V CDR1 and CDR2: MNHNS, SASEGT. V lost 6 bases, J lost 0 bases, and 6 bases lay in between. The CDR3 is CASSTSSYNEQFF. CDR3 nucleotide sequence: TGTGCCAGCAGCACGAGCTCCTACAATGAGCAGTTCTTC.

The chain combines TRBV28 with TRBJ1-5; D gene uncertain. The CDR3 is made up of 12 amino acids. Trimming stripped 8 bases from V and 7 bases from J, with 12 bases between. Looked up from germline, CDR1 is MDHEN and CDR2 is SYDVKM. CDR3 protein: CASRYPGQPQHF. CDR3 bases: TGTGCCAGCCGTTATCCGGGGCAGCCCCAGCATTTT.

The V and J genes are TRBV19 and TRBJ1-1; possibly TRBD1 for D (6 bases). The germline gives CDR1 LNHDA, CDR2 SQIVND (reference sequence). The CDR3 is 17 amino acids. Trimming removed 3 bases at V and 5 bases at J, with 22 bases between. The CDR3: CASSIGAGAWGETEAFF. CDR3 DNA: TGTGCCAGTAGTATCGGGGCAGGGGCTTGGGGAGAGACTGAAGCTTTCTTT.

This clone was counted a single time. The chain has TRBV27 and TRBJ1-1, with D unclear. The CDR3 sequence is 17 residues long. Germline lookup yields CDR1 MNHEY and CDR2 SMNVEV (reference sequence). V lost 4 bases, J lost 4 bases, and 22 bases lay in between. The CDR3 DNA sequence: TGTGCCAGCAGTTCCTTGGTAGCCTACGAGATAACCACTGAAGCTTTCTTT. Amino acids: CASSSLVAYEITTEAFF.

CDR3 region: CASKSSGGLAGDEQYF. In DNA form, the CDR3 reads TGTGCCAGCAAATCTTCGGGGGGGCTGGCGGGGGACGAGCAGTACTTC. The chain carries TRBV6-6 and TRBJ2-7; 8 bases map to TRBD2. V lost 7 bases, J lost 5 bases, and 16 bases stayed unmatched. CDR3 size: 16 residues. Germline lookup yields CDR1 MNHNY and CDR2 SVGAGI (reference sequence).

The chain is built from TRBV5-6 and TRBJ1-6; TRBD1 matches 11 bases. This CDR3 region has 17 residues. V gave up 1 base and J gave up 9 bases; unmatched junction bases: 9. Germline V gene sequence: CDR1 SGHDT, CDR2 YYEEEE. The chain's CDR3 is CASSLPPGQGVGSPLHF. The DNA of the CDR3 is TGTGCCAGCAGCTTGCCCCCGGGACAGGGGGTTGGTTCACCCCTCCACTTT.

This chain uses TRBV20-1 with TRBJ2-3; D is undetermined. The CDR3 spans 11 residues. V lost 2 bases and J lost 3, with 3 bases in between. Germline V gives CDR1 DFQATT, CDR2 SNEGSKA (reference sequence). The CDR3 DNA sequence: TGCAGTGCTAGACGGACAGATACGCAGTATTTT. Translation: CSARRTDTQYF.

V and J are TRBV5-1 and TRBJ2-2; a weak D match, TRBD2 (5 bases). The CDR3 extends over 14 amino acids. The V and J ends lost 5 bases and 2 bases respectively, with 10 bases between them. Germline CDR1 SGHRS, CDR2 YFSETQ. The CDR3 DNA reads as TGCGCCAGCAGTTCCCGGGGAAACACCGGGGAGCTGTTTTTT. It is translated as CASSSRGNTGELFF.

CDR3 DNA sequence: TGTGCCATCAGTGAGACAGCGGCCGGGGAGCTGTTTTTT. Translation: CAISETAAGELFF. This sequence joins TRBV10-3 and TRBJ2-2, with a tentative D call TRBD2 (5 bases). The germline gives CDR1 ENHRY, CDR2 SYGVKD. The CDR3 is 13 amino acids. Trimming removed 2 bases at V and 6 bases at J, with 7 bases between.